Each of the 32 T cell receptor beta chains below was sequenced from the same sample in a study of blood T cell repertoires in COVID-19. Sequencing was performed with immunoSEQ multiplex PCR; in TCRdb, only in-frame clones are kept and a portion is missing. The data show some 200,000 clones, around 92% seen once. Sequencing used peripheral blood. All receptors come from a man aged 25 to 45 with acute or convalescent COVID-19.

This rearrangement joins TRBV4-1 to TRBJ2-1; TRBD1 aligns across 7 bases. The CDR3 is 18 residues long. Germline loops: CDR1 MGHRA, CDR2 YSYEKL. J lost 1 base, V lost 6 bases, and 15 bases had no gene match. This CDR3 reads CASSLGQESDKSYNEQFF. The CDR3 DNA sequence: TGCGCCAGCAGTCTAGGACAGGAGTCCGATAAGTCCTACAATGAGCAGTTCTTC.

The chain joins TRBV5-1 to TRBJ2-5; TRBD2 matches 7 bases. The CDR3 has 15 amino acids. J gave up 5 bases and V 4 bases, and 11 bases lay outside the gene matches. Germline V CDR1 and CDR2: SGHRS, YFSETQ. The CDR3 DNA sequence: TGCGCCAGCAGCGACTCCCTTCGGCGGGGGGAGACCCAGTACTTC. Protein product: CASSDSLRRGETQYF.

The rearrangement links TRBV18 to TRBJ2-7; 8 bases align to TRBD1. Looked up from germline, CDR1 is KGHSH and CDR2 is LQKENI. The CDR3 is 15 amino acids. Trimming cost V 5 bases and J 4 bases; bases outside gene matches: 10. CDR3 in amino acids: CASSSLRTGWYEQYF. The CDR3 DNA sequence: TGTGCCAGCTCATCCTTACGGACAGGGTGGTACGAGCAGTACTTC.

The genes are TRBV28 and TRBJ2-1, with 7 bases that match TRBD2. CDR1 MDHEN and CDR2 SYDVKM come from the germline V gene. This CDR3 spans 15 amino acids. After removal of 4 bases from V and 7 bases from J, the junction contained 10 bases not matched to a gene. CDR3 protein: CASSWRLAETNEQFF. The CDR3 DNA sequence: TGTGCCAGCAGTTGGCGGCTAGCGGAGACTAATGAGCAGTTCTTC. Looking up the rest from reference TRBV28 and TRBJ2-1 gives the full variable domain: DVKVTQSSRYLVKRTGEKVFLECVQDMDHENMFWYRQDPGLGLRLIYFSYDVKMKEKGDIPEGYSVSREKKERFSLILESASTNQTSMYLCASSWRLAETNEQFFGPGTRLTVL.

The CDR3 DNA follows: TGTGCCATCAGTGAGTCCTTTGACACTAGCAATCAGCCCCAGCATTTT. This encodes CAISESFDTSNQPQHF. V gene TRBV10-3 combines with J gene TRBJ1-5; D is ambiguous. This CDR3 is 16 amino acids long. The V end was cut by 0 bases, the J end by 0 bases, with 9 bases between. The germline gives CDR1 ENHRY, CDR2 SYGVKD.

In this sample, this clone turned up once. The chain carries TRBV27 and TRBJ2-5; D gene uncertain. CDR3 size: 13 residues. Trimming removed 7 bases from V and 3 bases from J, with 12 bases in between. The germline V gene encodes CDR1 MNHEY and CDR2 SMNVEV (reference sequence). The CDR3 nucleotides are TGTGCCAGCATTAACGCGATGAAAGAGACCCAGTACTTC. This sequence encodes CASINAMKETQYF.

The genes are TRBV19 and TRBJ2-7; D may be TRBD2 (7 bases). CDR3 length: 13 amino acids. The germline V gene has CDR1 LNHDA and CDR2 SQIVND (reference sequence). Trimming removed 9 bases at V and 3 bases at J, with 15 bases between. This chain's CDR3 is CASSLGGDYEQYF. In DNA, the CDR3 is TGTGCCAGCAGCCTAGGGGGGGACTACGAGCAGTACTTC.

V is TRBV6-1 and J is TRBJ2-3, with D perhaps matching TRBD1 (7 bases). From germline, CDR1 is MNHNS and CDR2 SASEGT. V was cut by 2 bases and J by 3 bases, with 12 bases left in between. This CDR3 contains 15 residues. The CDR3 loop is CASSETGDSTDTQYF. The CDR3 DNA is TGTGCCAGCAGTGAAACGGGGGACAGTACAGATACGCAGTATTTT.

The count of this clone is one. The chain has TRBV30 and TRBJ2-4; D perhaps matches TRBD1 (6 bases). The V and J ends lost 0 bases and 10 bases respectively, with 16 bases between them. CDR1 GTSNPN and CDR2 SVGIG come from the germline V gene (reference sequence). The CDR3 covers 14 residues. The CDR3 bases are TGTGCCTGGAGTGTAGGGACAACCGCAGGAATTCAGTACTTC. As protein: CAWSVGTTAGIQYF. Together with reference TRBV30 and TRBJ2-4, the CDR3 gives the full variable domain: SQTIHQWPATLVQPVGSPLSLECTVEGTSNPNLYWYRQAAGRGLQLLFYSVGIGQISSEVPQNLSASRPQDRQFILSSKKLLLSDSGFYLCAWSVGTTAGIQYFGAGTRLSVL.

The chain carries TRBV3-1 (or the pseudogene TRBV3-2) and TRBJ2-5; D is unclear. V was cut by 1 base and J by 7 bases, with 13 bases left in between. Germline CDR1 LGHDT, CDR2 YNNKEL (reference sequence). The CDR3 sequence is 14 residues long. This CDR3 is CASSQGWLVGTQYF. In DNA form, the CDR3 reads TGTGCCAGCAGCCAAGGTTGGCTAGTTGGGACCCAGTACTTC.

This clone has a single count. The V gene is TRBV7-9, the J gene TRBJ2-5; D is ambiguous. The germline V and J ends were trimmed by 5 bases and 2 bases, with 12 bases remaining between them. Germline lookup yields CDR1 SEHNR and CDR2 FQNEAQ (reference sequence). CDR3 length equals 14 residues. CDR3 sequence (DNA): TGTGCCAGCAGCGCCAACACCCTGCAAGAGACCCAGTACTTC. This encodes CASSANTLQETQYF.

In DNA, the CDR3 is TGTGCCAGCAGCCCCGGACGGACTTCAGCCCCTGGCTACACCTTC. This codes for CASSPGRTSAPGYTF. V is TRBV5-5 and J is TRBJ1-2; D not resolved. Germline CDR1 and CDR2: SGHKS and YYEKEE (reference sequence). CDR3 length equals 15 residues. V lost 4 bases to trimming and J lost 7 bases, with 20 bases between them.

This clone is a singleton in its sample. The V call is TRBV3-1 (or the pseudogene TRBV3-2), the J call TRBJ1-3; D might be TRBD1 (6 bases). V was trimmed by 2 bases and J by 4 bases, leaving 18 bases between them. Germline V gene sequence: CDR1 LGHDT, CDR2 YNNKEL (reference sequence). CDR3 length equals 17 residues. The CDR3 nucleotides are TGTGCCAGCAGCCAAACCTGGGGGGGGCAAGGAGGAAACACCATATATTTT. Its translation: CASSQTWGGQGGNTIYF.

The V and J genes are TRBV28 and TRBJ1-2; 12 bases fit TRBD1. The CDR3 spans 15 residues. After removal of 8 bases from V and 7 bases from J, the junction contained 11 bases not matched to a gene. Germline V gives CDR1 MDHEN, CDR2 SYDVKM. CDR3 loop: CASLWDRGRVSGYTF. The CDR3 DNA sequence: TGTGCCAGCTTGTGGGACAGGGGGCGGGTTAGTGGCTACACCTTC.

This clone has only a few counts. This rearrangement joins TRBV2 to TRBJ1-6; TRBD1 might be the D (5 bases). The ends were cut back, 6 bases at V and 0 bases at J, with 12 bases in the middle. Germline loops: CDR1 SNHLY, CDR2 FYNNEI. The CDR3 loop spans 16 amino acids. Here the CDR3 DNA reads TGTGCCAGCAGCCCTAGACAGAGCTCCTATAATTCACCCCTCCACTTT. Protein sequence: CASSPRQSSYNSPLHF.

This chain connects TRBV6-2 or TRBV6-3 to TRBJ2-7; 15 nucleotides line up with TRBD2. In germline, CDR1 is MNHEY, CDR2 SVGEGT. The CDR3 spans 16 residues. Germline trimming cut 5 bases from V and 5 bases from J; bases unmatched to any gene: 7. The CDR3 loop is CASSRGLAGGPDEQYF. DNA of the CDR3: TGTGCCAGCAGTCGAGGACTAGCGGGGGGGCCCGACGAGCAGTACTTC.

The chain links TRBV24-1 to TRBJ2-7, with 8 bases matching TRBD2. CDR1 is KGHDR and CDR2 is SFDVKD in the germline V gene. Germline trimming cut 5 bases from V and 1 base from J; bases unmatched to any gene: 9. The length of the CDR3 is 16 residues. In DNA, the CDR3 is TGTGCCACCAGTGGCCCAGGGCGGGGGGCTTCCTACGAGCAGTACTTC. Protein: CATSGPGRGASYEQYF.

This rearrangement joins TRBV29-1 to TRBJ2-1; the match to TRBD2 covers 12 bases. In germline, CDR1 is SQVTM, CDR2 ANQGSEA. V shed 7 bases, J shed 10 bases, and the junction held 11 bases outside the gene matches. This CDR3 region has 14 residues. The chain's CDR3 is CSAPSGRAQGEQFF. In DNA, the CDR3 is TGCAGCGCCCCTAGCGGGAGGGCCCAAGGAGAGCAGTTCTTC.

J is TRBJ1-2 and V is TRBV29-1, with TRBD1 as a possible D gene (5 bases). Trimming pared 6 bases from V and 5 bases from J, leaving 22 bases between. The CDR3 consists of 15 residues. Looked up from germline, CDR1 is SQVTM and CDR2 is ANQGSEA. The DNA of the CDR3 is TGCAGCGTAGCCGTCGAAGGGGTCGGGGGATATGGCTACACCTTC. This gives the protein CSVAVEGVGGYGYTF.

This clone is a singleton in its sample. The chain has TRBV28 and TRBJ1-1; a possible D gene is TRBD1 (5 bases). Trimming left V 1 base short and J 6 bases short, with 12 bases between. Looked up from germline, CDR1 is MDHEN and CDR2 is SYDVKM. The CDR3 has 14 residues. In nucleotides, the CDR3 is TGTGCCAGCAGTTTATCGGGGGAATTGGCTGAAGCTTTCTTT. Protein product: CASSLSGELAEAFF.

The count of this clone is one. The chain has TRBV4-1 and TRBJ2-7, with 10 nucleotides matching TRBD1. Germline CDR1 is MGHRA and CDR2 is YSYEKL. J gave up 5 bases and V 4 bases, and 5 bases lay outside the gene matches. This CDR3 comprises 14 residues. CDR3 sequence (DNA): TGCGCCAGCAGCCGATGGACAGGGGGGGACGAGCAGTACTTC. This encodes CASSRWTGGDEQYF.

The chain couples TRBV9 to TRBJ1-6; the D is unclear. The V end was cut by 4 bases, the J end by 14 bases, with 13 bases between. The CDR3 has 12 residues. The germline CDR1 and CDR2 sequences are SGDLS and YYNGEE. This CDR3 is CASSPRAPTLHF. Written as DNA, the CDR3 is TGTGCCAGCAGCCCTCGAGCCCCGACCCTCCACTTT. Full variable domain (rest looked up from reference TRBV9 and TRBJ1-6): DSGVTQTPKHLITATGQRVTLRCSPRSGDLSVYWYQQSLDQGLQFLIQYYNGEERAKGNILERFSAQQFPDLHSELNLSSLELGDSALYFCASSPRAPTLHFGNGTRLTVT.

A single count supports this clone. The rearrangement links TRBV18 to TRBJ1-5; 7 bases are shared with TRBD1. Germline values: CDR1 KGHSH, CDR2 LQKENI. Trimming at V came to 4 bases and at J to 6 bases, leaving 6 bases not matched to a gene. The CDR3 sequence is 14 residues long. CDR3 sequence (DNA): TGTGCCAGCTCACAAGGACAGGCGGGTCAGCCCCAGCATTTT. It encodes CASSQGQAGQPQHF.

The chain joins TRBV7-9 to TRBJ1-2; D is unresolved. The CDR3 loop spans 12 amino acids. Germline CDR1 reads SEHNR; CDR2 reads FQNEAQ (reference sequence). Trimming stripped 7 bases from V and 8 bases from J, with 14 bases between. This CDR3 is CASTLSGYGYTF. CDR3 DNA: TGTGCCAGCACCCTATCAGGATACGGCTACACCTTC.

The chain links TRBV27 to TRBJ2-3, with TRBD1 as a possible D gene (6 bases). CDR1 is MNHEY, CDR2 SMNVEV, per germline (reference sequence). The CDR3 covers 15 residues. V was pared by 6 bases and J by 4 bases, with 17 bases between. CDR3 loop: CASRLGVPGADTQYF. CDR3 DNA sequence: TGTGCCAGCAGATTGGGCGTGCCAGGGGCAGATACGCAGTATTTT.

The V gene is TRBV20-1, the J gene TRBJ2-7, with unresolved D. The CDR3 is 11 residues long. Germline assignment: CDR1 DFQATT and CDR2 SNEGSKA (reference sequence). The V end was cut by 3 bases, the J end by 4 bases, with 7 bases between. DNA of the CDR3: TGCAGTGCTAGTACACGTTACGAGCAGTACTTC. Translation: CSASTRYEQYF.

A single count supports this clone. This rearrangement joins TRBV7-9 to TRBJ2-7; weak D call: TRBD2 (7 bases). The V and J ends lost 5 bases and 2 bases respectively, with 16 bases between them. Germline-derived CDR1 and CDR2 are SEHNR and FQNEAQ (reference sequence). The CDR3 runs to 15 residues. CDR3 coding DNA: TGTGCCAGCAGCGTGGGGAGGGGGTTGACCTACGAGCAGTACTTC. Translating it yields CASSVGRGLTYEQYF.

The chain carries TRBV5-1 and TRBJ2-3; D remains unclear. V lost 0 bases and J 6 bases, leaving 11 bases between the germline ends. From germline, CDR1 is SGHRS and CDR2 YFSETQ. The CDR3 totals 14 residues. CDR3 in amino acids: CASSLAVRSDTQYF. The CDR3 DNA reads TGCGCCAGCAGCTTGGCGGTTCGAAGTGATACGCAGTATTTT.

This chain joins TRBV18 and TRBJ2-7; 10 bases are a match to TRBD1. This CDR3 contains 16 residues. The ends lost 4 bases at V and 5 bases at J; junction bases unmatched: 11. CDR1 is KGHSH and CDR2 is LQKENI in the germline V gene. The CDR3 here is CASSRGTGVLRDEQYF. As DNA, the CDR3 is TGTGCCAGCTCACGAGGGACAGGGGTCCTGCGGGACGAGCAGTACTTC.

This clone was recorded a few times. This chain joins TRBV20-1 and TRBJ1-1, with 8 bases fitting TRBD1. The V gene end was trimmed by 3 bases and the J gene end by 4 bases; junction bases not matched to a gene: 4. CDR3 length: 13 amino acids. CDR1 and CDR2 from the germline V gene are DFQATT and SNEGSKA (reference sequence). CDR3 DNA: TGCAGTGCTAGTACAGACAGGGGCACTGAAGCTTTCTTT. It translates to CSASTDRGTEAFF.

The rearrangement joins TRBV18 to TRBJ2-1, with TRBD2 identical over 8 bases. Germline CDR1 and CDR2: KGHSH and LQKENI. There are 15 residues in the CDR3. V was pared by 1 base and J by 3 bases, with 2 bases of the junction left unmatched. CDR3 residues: CASSPLGTSYNEQFF. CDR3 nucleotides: TGTGCCAGCTCACCACTAGGGACTAGCTACAATGAGCAGTTCTTC.

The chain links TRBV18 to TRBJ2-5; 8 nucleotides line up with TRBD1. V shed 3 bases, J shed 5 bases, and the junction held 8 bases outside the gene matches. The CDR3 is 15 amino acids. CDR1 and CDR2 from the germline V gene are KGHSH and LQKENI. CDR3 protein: CASSPQGARSETQYF. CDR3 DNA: TGTGCCAGCTCACCCCAGGGGGCGCGGTCGGAGACCCAGTACTTC. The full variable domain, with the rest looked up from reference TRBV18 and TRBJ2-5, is NAGVMQNPRHLVRRRGQEARLRCSPMKGHSHVYWYRQLPEEGLKFMVYLQKENIIDESGMPKERFSAEFPKEGPSILRIQQVVRGDSAAYFCASSPQGARSETQYFGPGTRLLVL.